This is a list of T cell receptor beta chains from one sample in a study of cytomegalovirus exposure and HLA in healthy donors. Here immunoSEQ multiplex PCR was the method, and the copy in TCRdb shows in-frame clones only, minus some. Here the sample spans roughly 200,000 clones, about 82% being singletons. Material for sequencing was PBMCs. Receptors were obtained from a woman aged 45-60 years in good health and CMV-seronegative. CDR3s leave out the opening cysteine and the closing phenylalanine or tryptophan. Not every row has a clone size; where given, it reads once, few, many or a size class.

CDR3aa: ASSLGRRGAF
v_gene: TRBV28
abundance: NA
len: 10
j_gene: TRBJ1-1

CDR3aa: ASSVGTSGSGEQY
v_gene: TRBV28
abundance: NA
len: 13
j_gene: TRBJ2-7

CDR3aa: ASSIVGGISYNEQF
v_gene: TRBV19
abundance: NA
len: 14
j_gene: TRBJ2-1

CDR3aa: ASSLQGNTGELF
v_gene: TRBV6-6
abundance: NA
len: 12
j_gene: TRBJ2-2

CDR3aa: ASSLALGPNQPQH
v_gene: TRBV28
abundance: NA
len: 13
j_gene: TRBJ1-5

CDR3aa: ASSAGQGVWKLF
v_gene: TRBV7-9
abundance: NA
len: 12
j_gene: TRBJ1-4

CDR3aa: ASSPSPEASSGNTIY
v_gene: TRBV9
abundance: once
len: 15
j_gene: TRBJ1-3

CDR3aa: ASSPTGYQPQH
v_gene: TRBV18
abundance: NA
len: 11
j_gene: TRBJ1-5

CDR3aa: ASMGRPSSGNTIY
v_gene: TRBV6-1
abundance: NA
len: 13
j_gene: TRBJ1-3

CDR3aa: ASSLATYRGQGGDTGELF
v_gene: TRBV7-2
abundance: few
len: 18
j_gene: TRBJ2-2

CDR3aa: ASSDSRTRVVNEQF
v_gene: TRBV2
abundance: NA
len: 14
j_gene: TRBJ2-1

CDR3aa: ASSETGQGAIQPQH
v_gene: TRBV2
abundance: NA
len: 14
j_gene: TRBJ1-5

CDR3aa: ASSSPAASSYEQY
v_gene: TRBV28
abundance: NA
len: 13
j_gene: TRBJ2-7

CDR3aa: ASGLAGGPNTGELF
v_gene: TRBV7-9
abundance: few
len: 14
j_gene: TRBJ2-2

CDR3aa: SVAGPGTGRNTIY
v_gene: TRBV29-1
abundance: NA
len: 13
j_gene: TRBJ1-3

CDR3aa: ASSIGGSSYEQY
v_gene: TRBV7-2
abundance: NA
len: 12
j_gene: NA

CDR3aa: ASSLGQGIYEQY
v_gene: TRBV18
abundance: NA
len: 12
j_gene: TRBJ2-7

CDR3aa: ASSVEGEEAF
v_gene: TRBV9
abundance: NA
len: 10
j_gene: TRBJ1-1

CDR3aa: ASKKTGYEKLF
v_gene: TRBV6-6
abundance: NA
len: 11
j_gene: TRBJ1-4

CDR3aa: ASSSNGLAGSETQY
v_gene: TRBV19
abundance: NA
len: 14
j_gene: TRBJ2-5

CDR3aa: ASSFTTATNEKLF
v_gene: TRBV5-1
abundance: NA
len: 13
j_gene: TRBJ1-4

CDR3aa: ASSLEWLYNEQF
v_gene: TRBV7-2
abundance: few
len: 12
j_gene: TRBJ2-1

CDR3aa: ASSRRGPPYEQY
v_gene: TRBV28
abundance: NA
len: 12
j_gene: TRBJ2-7

CDR3aa: ASSFHVEQF
v_gene: TRBV11-2
abundance: NA
len: 9
j_gene: TRBJ2-1

CDR3aa: ASSFGSAGTVPDTQY
v_gene: TRBV5-1
abundance: NA
len: 15
j_gene: TRBJ2-3

CDR3aa: ATAVQSPATNEKLF
v_gene: TRBV2
abundance: NA
len: 14
j_gene: TRBJ1-4

CDR3aa: ASSLGTSSYEQY
v_gene: TRBV27
abundance: NA
len: 12
j_gene: TRBJ2-7

CDR3aa: ASSVGTSGVEQF
v_gene: TRBV5-1
abundance: NA
len: 12
j_gene: TRBJ2-1

CDR3aa: ASRTGTGGNQPQH
v_gene: TRBV19
abundance: NA
len: 13
j_gene: TRBJ1-5

CDR3aa: ASSPNDAGWGTGELF
v_gene: TRBV28
abundance: NA
len: 15
j_gene: TRBJ2-2

CDR3aa: ASSLGGTDTDTQY
v_gene: TRBV7-3
abundance: NA
len: 13
j_gene: TRBJ2-3

CDR3aa: ASSPHGRGQETQY
v_gene: TRBV19
abundance: NA
len: 13
j_gene: TRBJ2-5

CDR3aa: ATSSPGTGVPYNEQF
v_gene: TRBV15
abundance: NA
len: 15
j_gene: TRBJ2-1

CDR3aa: ASSQGDRHNEQF
v_gene: TRBV4-2
abundance: NA
len: 12
j_gene: TRBJ2-1

CDR3aa: ASSPGLVGLNEQF
v_gene: TRBV7-7
abundance: NA
len: 13
j_gene: TRBJ2-1

CDR3aa: ASSSTSREQF
v_gene: TRBV27
abundance: NA
len: 10
j_gene: TRBJ2-1